Many counts were recorded for the clone carrying this T cell receptor (beta chain). The sample belongs to a study of T cells in Graves' hyperthyroidism and ophthalmopathy. The CDR3 runs to 10 residues. Trimming took off 6 bases at V and 7 bases at J, with 10 bases between the two ends. Per germline, CDR1 DFQATT and CDR2 SNEGSKA (reference sequence). RNA transcripts served as the template for amplifying TCR beta CDR3 regions. The HTBI set primed first-round TCR CDR3 RT-PCR. TCRdb passed the multiplex PCR reads through MiXCR, listing each CDR3 protein once. The profile shows some 350,000 distinct CDR3 sequences, approximately 15% of them singletons.

Sequenced sample: blood. This sequence was found in a woman younger than 30 with Graves' hyperthyroidism that later progressed to Graves' ophthalmopathy. The chain combines TRBV20-1 with TRBJ2-7; D not certain. Written as DNA, the CDR3 is TGCAGTGCGACTGGCCCTGAGCAGTACTTC. This codes for CSATGPEQYF.